The rows below give T cell receptor beta chains drawn from one sample of a study of blood T cell repertoires in COVID-19. TCRdb's copy holds only in-frame clones and misses some; the assay was immunoSEQ multiplex PCR. The sample has a few hundred thousand clones; around 80% are singletons. Sequencing was performed on peripheral blood. The receptor set was obtained from a woman over 75 with COVID-19, enrolled during active disease. The CDR3 runs from the conserved cysteine through the conserved F or W. The D gene is left open where the match is weak. Expanded clones get a size class; other rows say once, few or many, or leave the size out.

abundance,d_gene,v_gene,j_gene,CDR3aa,CDR3nt
once,.,TRBV28,TRBJ1-6,CASRLGQTPLHF,TGTGCCAGCAGACTCGGACAGACCCCCCTCCACTTT
.,TRBD1,TRBV3-1/TRBV3-2,TRBJ1-2,CASSQAGQGVYGNYGYTF,TGTGCCAGCAGCCAAGCGGGACAGGGGGTATATGGGAACTATGGCTACACCTTC
.,TRBD1,TRBV20-1,TRBJ1-2,CSASQLDREGYTF,TGCAGTGCTAGTCAACTAGACAGGGAAGGCTACACCTTC
.,.,TRBV18,TRBJ1-4,CASSPEGVREKLFF,TGTGCCAGCTCACCAGAGGGGGTTCGGGAAAAACTGTTTTTT
.,.,TRBV30,TRBJ1-5,CAWSGGQGRGSQPQHF,TGTGCCTGGAGTGGGGGGCAGGGGAGAGGCAGTCAGCCCCAGCATTTT
.,TRBD2,TRBV28,TRBJ2-3,CASNLAGLTDTQYF,TGTGCCAGCAACCTAGCGGGGCTCACAGATACGCAGTATTTT
.,TRBD2,TRBV5-1,TRBJ2-7,CASSLDTSGGLNEQYF,TGCGCCAGCAGCTTGGATACTAGCGGGGGGCTCAACGAGCAGTACTTC
.,TRBD2,TRBV6-1,TRBJ2-1,CASSERGLAGAQGQFF,TGTGCCAGCAGTGAACGCGGCCTAGCGGGGGCACAGGGGCAGTTCTTC
.,TRBD1,TRBV30,TRBJ1-3,CAWSQGVLWNTIYF,TGTGCCTGGAGTCAGGGGGTCCTATGGAACACCATATATTTT
.,.,TRBV29-1,TRBJ2-2,CSVEEGGGGELFF,TGCAGCGTTGAAGAGGGCGGAGGCGGGGAGCTGTTTTTT
.,.,TRBV7-9,TRBJ2-1,CASSLYLDRDNEQFF,TGTGCCAGCAGCTTATACCTAGACCGGGACAATGAGCAGTTCTTC
.,.,TRBV4-3,TRBJ1-2,CASSQDARDYGYTF,TGCGCCAGCAGCCAAGATGCCAGGGACTATGGCTACACCTTC
.,TRBD1,TRBV3-1/TRBV3-2,TRBJ1-2,CASSQGRWDSTIGYTF,TGTGCCAGCAGCCAAGGACGATGGGACAGCACTATCGGCTACACCTTC
.,.,TRBV10-3,TRBJ2-3,CATGDLEWADTQYF,TGTGCCACGGGGGACCTCGAGTGGGCAGATACGCAGTATTTT
.,TRBD2,TRBV7-2,TRBJ2-3,CASIPGLAGTDTQYF,TGTGCCAGCATCCCCGGACTAGCAGGGACAGATACGCAGTATTTT
.,TRBD1,TRBV5-4,TRBJ1-1,CASSLRSLQGAAEAFF,TGTGCCAGCAGTCTGAGAAGCTTACAGGGGGCGGCTGAAGCTTTCTTT
.,TRBD1,TRBV19,TRBJ2-1,CASSMNRGLHNEQFF,TGTGCCAGTAGTATGAACAGGGGCTTGCACAATGAGCAGTTCTTC
.,.,TRBV5-4,TRBJ2-1,CAAARPLGPGHNEQFF,TGTGCAGCAGCTCGTCCATTGGGCCCCGGTCACAATGAGCAGTTCTTC
.,.,TRBV7-2,TRBJ1-5,CASSSGPGNRQPQHF,TGTGCCAGCAGCTCAGGCCCGGGGAATAGGCAGCCCCAGCATTTT
.,.,TRBV5-1,TRBJ1-4,CASSVGSGSGEKLFF,TGCGCCAGCAGCGTCGGATCCGGGTCGGGGGAAAAACTGTTTTTT
.,TRBD1,TRBV7-6,TRBJ1-6,CASSLGAGGSYNSPLHF,TGTGCCAGCAGCTTAGGGGCAGGGGGCTCCTATAATTCACCCCTCCACTTT
.,.,TRBV11-2,TRBJ2-1,CASSLAGASSYNEQFF,TGTGCCAGCAGCTTAGCAGGGGCCTCCTCCTACAATGAGCAGTTCTTC
.,TRBD1,TRBV5-5,TRBJ1-2,CASREGQGNYGYTF,TGTGCCAGCAGGGAAGGACAGGGAAACTATGGCTACACCTTC
.,.,TRBV4-2,TRBJ1-6,CASSQGEGARPSSYNSPLHF,TGTGCCAGCAGCCAAGGTGAAGGGGCCCGACCTAGCTCCTATAATTCACCCCTCCACTTT
.,TRBD2,TRBV4-1,TRBJ2-1,CASSQDQAGAYNEQFF,TGCGCCAGCAGCCAAGATCAAGCGGGGGCCTACAATGAGCAGTTCTTC
.,.,TRBV19,TRBJ1-1,CASKRGQNTEAFF,TGTGCCAGTAAACGGGGACAGAACACTGAAGCTTTCTTT
few,.,TRBV4-3,TRBJ1-4,CASSQERSGEKKLFF,TGCGCCAGCAGCCAAGAAAGGTCGGGGGAGAAAAAACTGTTTTTT
.,.,TRBV7-2,TRBJ1-1,CASSLATGLNTEAFF,TGTGCCAGCAGCCTTGCGACAGGTCTGAACACTGAAGCTTTCTTT
.,.,TRBV7-2,TRBJ1-2,CASSLAGNQNGYTF,TGTGCCAGCAGCTTAGCGGGCAACCAGAATGGCTACACCTTC
.,.,TRBV6-6,TRBJ2-7,CASSRDGSSYEQYF,TGTGCCAGCAGCCGAGACGGGAGCTCCTACGAGCAGTACTTC